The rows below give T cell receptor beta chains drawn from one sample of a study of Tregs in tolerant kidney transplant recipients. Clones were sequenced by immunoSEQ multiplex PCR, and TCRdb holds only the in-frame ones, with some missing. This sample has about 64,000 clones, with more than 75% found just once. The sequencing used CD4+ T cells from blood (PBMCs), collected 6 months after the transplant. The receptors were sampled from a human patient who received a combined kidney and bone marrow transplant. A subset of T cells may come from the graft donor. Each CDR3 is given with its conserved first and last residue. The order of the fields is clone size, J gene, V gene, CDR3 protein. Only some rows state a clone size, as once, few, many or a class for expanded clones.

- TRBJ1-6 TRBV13 CASSLRSYNSPLHF
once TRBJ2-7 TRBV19 CASSGGRPYEQYF
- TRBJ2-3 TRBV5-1 CASSSQLVQSADTQYF
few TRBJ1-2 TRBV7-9 CASSERGGYGYTF
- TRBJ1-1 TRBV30 CAWSPLYYPMNTEAFF
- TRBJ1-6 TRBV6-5 CASSPTGGGPPLHF
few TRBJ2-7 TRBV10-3 CAIRRDLNSYEQYF
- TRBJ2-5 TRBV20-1 CSGLAYETQYF
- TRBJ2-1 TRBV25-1 CASSEPEGRGRMNEQFF
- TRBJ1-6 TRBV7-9 CASSPRDRGDSPLHF
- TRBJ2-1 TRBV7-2 CASSPGLAGFNEQFF
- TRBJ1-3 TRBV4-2 CASSQVRAGPADTIYF
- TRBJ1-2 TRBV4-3 CASSQDGGAASVNYGYTF
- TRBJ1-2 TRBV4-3 CASSPETGANYGYTF
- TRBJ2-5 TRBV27 CASSLQGNPGETQYF
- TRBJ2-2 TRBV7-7 CASSTRPGLAGGYTGELFF
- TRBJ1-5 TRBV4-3 CASSQDVGGPWYKPQHF
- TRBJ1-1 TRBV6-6 CASSYPRTGVNTEAFF
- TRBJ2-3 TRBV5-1 CASRHGTSGTVDTQYF
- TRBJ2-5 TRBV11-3 CASSPRDRQAKETQYF
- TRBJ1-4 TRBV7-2 CASSLGIEDSVNEKLFF
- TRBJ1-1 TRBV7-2 CASSLGQGGFGAFF
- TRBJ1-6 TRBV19 CASSLDSLGYNSPLHF
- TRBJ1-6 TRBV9 CASSGSSYNSPLHF
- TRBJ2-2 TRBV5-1 CASSPGGANTGELFF
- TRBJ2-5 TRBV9 CASSTGGLAEETQYF
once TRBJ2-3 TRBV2 CASSDPLLVTGTDTQYF
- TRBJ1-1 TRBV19 CASRFVGGNTEAFF
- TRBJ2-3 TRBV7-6 CASSLGVGGVTHSYTDTQYF
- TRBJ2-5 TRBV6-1 CASSATGLAGQETQYF
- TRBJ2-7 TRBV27 CASSLWLGQGMYEQYF
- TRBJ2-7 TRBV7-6 CASSQTPTSGAYEQYF
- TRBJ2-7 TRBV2 CASSEGARARGSYEQYF
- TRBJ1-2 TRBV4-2 CASTSPTGNYGYTF
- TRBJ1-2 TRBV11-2 CASSLVGPYYLDGYTF
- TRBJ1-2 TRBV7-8 CASSLTFRSGYGYTF
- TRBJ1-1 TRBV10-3 CAISVAHTEAFF
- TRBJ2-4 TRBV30 CAHRGLGKNIQYF
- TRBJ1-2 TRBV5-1 CASSLVPRNYGYTF
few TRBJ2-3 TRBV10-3 CAISDADTQYF
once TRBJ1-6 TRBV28 CASGRQGRGSPLHF
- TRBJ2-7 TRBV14 CASSQEGGPYEQYF
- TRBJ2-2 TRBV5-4 CASSLVAGGPGGELFF
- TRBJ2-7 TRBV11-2 CASSLLPQGAVQYF
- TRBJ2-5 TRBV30 CAWRQQGEKTQYF
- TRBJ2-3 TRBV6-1 CASSDPGGRTDTQYF
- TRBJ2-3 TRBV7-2 CASSLQDGDTQYF
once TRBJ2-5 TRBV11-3 CASSLQGSETQYF
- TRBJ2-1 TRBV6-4 CASSDEVDSNEQFF
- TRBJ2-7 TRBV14 CASSQGPGQGEHKFYEQYF
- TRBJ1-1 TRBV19 CASTTRHKGVTEAFF
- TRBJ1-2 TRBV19 CASSIGPRTGIQLHF
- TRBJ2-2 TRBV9 CASSAGQGYTGELFF
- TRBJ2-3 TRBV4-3 CASSQELEGTGFADTQYF
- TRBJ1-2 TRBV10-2 CASSQISSNYGYTF
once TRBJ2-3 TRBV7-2 CASSLLGGATADTQYF
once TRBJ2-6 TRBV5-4 CASSKRARGGAGANVLTF
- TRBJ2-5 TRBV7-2 CASSLIKSGVQETQYF
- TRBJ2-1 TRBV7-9 CASSLEIRLAGPSYNEQFF
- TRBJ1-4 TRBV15 CATSRRVRRDEKLFF